The sequence of this T cell receptor beta chain was determined in a study of blood T cells in healthy people across ages. General study results and limits: Naive CD4+ cell counts and diversity both ran higher in long-lived than in aged donors.

The CDR3 has 14 amino acids. V was trimmed by 5 bases and J by 0 bases, leaving 7 bases between them. CDR1 is LGHNA and CDR2 is YSLEER in the germline V gene. Donor samples were obtained from healthy Caucasian individuals from Russia, aged about 6 to 95. On this clonotype: Its antigen is not identified.

A second PCR, run for about 6 to 11 cycles, used a sample-barcoded 5' primer plus a J-beta primer mix. A 12-random-nucleotide template-switch adaptor tagged each cDNA molecule. TCRdb recomputed calls from the 5' RACE reads with MiXCR, one row per CDR3 protein. The repertoire consists of fewer than 900,000 distinct CDR3 sequences, with about 37% occurring once and the leading ten covering about an eighth. V usage is TRBV4-3 and J usage is TRBJ2-2; no firm D call. The TCR was taken from a young man in good health. Sequenced material: blood. DNA of the CDR3: TGCGCCAGCAGCTTTCTCTCGAACACCGGGGAGCTGTTTTTT. This encodes CASSFLSNTGELFF.